This TCR beta chain derives from a study of cytomegalovirus exposure and HLA in healthy donors. In the study overall: A prior study identified approximately 110 million unique TCR beta sequences from 180 million or so T cells. Falling in the Caucasian-associated ancestry cluster were 81% of under 450 genotyped donors.

This CDR3 is built from 14 residues. Germline V gene lookup returns CDR1 SGHAT and CDR2 FQNNGV. V was shortened by 5 bases and J by 3 bases, with 14 bases between the two germline ends. Donors showed nominal health when sampled, although they likely had unrecorded immune exposures. PCR used 60 Vbeta primers and 13 Jbeta primers. Using immunoSEQ multiplex PCR, the repertoire was profiled, and TCRdb retains in-frame clones only, with some absent. Among approximately 140,000 clones listed, over 65% were seen once. This rearrangement joins TRBV11-2 to TRBJ2-7, with D unresolved. The sequencing input was PBMCs. The TCR sequence derives from a male donor in good health and CMV-seronegative. The CDR3 here is CASSALPPGYEQYF. In DNA form, the CDR3 reads TGTGCCAGCAGCGCCCTCCCCCCCGGCTACGAGCAGTACTTC.